This T cell receptor (beta chain) was recorded in a study of blood T cells in healthy people across ages. A sample-barcoded 5' primer and a J-beta primer mix were used in a second PCR of roughly 7 to 11 cycles. Every sample gave at least 2.5 million paired-end reads containing CDR3. One entry per CDR3 protein results from TCRdb running MiXCR on the 5' RACE reads. The sample consists of about 570,000 distinct CDR3 sequences, roughly a quarter of them appearing once. The CDR3 spans 16 residues. The V end was cut by 1 base, the J end by 8 bases, with 20 bases between. The germline V gene has CDR1 DFQATT and CDR2 SNEGSKA (reference sequence).

Input material: blood. The receptor's source is a woman aged 70-85 years in good health. The V call is TRBV20-1, the J call TRBJ1-4; TRBD1 might be the D (6 bases). CDR3 region: CSARARGRGGGEKLFF. CDR3 nucleotide sequence: TGCAGTGCTAGAGCTCGGGGAAGGGGGGGCGGAGAAAAACTGTTTTTT.